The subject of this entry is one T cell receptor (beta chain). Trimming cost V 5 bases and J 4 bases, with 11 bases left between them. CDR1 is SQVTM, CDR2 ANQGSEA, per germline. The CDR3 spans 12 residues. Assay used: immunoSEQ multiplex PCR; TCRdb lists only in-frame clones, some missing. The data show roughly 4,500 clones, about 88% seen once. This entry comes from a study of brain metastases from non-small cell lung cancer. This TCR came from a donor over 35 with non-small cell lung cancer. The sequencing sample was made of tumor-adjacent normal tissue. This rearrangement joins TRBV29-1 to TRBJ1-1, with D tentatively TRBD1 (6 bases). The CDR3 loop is CSVRTGITEAFF. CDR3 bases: TGCAGCGTTCGAACAGGGATCACTGAAGCTTTCTTT.